This entry lists 26 T cell receptor beta chains sequenced from one sample in a study of T cell clonality in common variable immunodeficiency. Study observations and caveats: In common variable immunodeficiency, TCR beta chains reportedly carried fewer deletions and N-nucleotide insertions.

Their antigens remain unidentified. Sequencing used immunoSEQ multiplex PCR; TCRdb keeps in-frame clones, though not all of them. The sample yields over 30,000 clones, without any singletons. The sequencing sample was made of peripheral blood mononuclear cells. The receptors shown here come from a human donor with common variable immunodeficiency.

This clone was seen at least ten times. With the read ending 3 residues before the CDR3 end, the germline J gene is used to fill in that end. The rearrangement links TRBV5-4 to TRBJ2-1; TRBD2 matches 7 bases. Unmatched junction bases numbered 8, after V lost 0 bases and J lost 8 bases. The CDR3 loop spans 15 amino acids. Germline CDR1 reads SGHNT; CDR2 reads YYREEE (reference sequence). The DNA read from the CDR3 is TGTGCCAGCAGCTTGGGGACTAGTGTCGTCGATGAG. It specifies CASSLGTSVVDE. The full CDR3 protein reads CASSLGTSVVDEQFF. Supplemented by reference TRBV5-4 and TRBJ2-1, the full variable domain reads ETGVTQSPTHLIKTRGQQVTLRCSSQSGHNTVSWYQQALGQGPQFIFQYYREEENGRGNFPPRFSGLQFPNYSSELNVNALELDDSALYLCASSLGTSVVDEQFFGPGTRLTVL.

CDR3 residues: CASSLGQDTDTQYF. The covered CDR3 bases are TGTGCCAGCAGCTTGGGACAGGACACAGATACG. The J gene is TRBJ2-3, the V gene TRBV11-3, with 8 nucleotides matching TRBD1. The read terminates 3 residues ahead of where the CDR3 ends, so the germline J gene completes it. The J segment lost 2 bases and the V segment lost 3 bases, leaving 1 base of the junction unmatched. CDR3 size: 14 residues. Per the germline V gene, CDR1 is SGHNT and CDR2 is YENEEA.

Ten or more counts support this clone. The read falls 3 residues short of the CDR3 end, and the missing part is taken from the germline J gene. The V gene is TRBV15, the J gene TRBJ2-1, with 10 bases matching TRBD2. Germline CDR1 is LNHNV and CDR2 is YYDKDF (reference sequence). V lost 4 bases and J lost 6; bases outside the gene matches: 9. This CDR3 is 16 amino acids long. CDR3 residues: CATSNTKSGRVNEQFF. The CDR3 bases that were read are TGTGCCACCAGCAACACTAAGAGCGGGAGGGTCAATGAG. Variable domain in full (rest from reference TRBV15 and TRBJ2-1): DAMVIQNPRYQVTQFGKPVTLSCSQTLNHNVMYWYQQKSSQAPKLLFHYYDKDFNNEADTPDNFQSRRPNTSFCFLDIRSPGLGDTAMYLCATSNTKSGRVNEQFFGPGTRLTVL.

About this clone: The sequence runs out 3 residues before the end of the CDR3; the remainder is reconstructed from the germline J gene. This chain uses TRBV7-3 with TRBJ2-1; TRBD1 might be the D (6 bases). Trimming took off 5 bases at V and 3 bases at J, with 14 bases between the two ends. CDR3 length: 15 amino acids. Germline CDR1 SGHTA, CDR2 FQGTGA. The CDR3 bases that were read are TGTGCCAGCAGCATCACAGGGACGTACTACAATGAG. Protein: CASSITGTYYNE. The whole CDR3 protein reads CASSITGTYYNEQFF. Supplemented by reference TRBV7-3 and TRBJ2-1, the full variable domain reads GAGVSQTPSNKVTEKGKYVELRCDPISGHTALYWYRQSLGQGPEFLIYFQGTGAADDSGLPNDRFFAVRPEGSVSTLKIQRTERGDSAVYLCASSITGTYYNEQFFGPGTRLTVL.

This clone was detected only a few times. The CDR3 extends 3 residues past the end of the read, so its final part is completed from the germline J gene. This chain joins TRBV7-9 and TRBJ2-5; no clear D. V was clipped by 1 base and J by 4 bases, with 7 bases between them. The length of the CDR3 is 13 residues. The germline CDR1 and CDR2 sequences are SEHNR and FQNEAQ (reference sequence). This chain's CDR3 is CASSLDRAETQYF. The sequenced part of the CDR3 DNA is TGTGCCAGCAGCTTAGACAGAGCAGAGACC.

As regards this clone: The CDR3 is cut off 3 residues early in the read; its end comes from the germline J gene. This chain connects TRBV2 to TRBJ2-7, with 7 bases fitting TRBD1. J lost 0 bases, V lost 5 bases, and 7 bases had no gene match. This CDR3 region has 15 residues. The V gene's germline CDR1 is SNHLY and CDR2 FYNNEI. The CDR3 loop is CASSRDSPSSYEQYF. The sequenced part of the CDR3 DNA is TGTGCCAGCAGTCGGGACAGTCCCAGCTCCTACGAG.

About this clone: The observed sequence ends 3 residues before the CDR3 terminus, with the missing tail filled in from the germline J gene. The chain uses TRBV6-1 and TRBJ1-2; D is undetermined. Germline CDR1 MNHNS, CDR2 SASEGT. The ends were cut back, 3 bases at V and 0 bases at J, with 2 bases in the middle. This CDR3 has 12 amino acids. The sequenced part of the CDR3 DNA is TGTGCCAGCAGTGACACTAACTATGGC. Amino acids: CASSDTNYG. In full, the CDR3 is CASSDTNYGYTF.

This clone showed up many times. The read finishes 3 residues shy of the CDR3 end, and the germline J gene is used to complete it. V gene TRBV2 combines with J gene TRBJ2-4; 9 bases are a match to TRBD2. The CDR3 runs 17 residues. Germline-derived CDR1 and CDR2 are SNHLY and FYNNEI. With V trimmed by 4 bases and J by 2 bases, 9 bases remained unmatched. Here the CDR3 reads CASSVAWAGGTKNIQYF. The sequenced part of the CDR3 DNA is TGTGCCAGCAGTGTAGCCTGGGCGGGGGGGACCAAAAACATT. Full variable domain (remainder filled in from reference TRBV2 and TRBJ2-4): EPEVTQTPSHQVTQMGQEVILRCVPISNHLYFYWYRQILGQKVEFLVSFYNNEISEKSEIFDDQFSVERPDGSNFTLKIRSTKLEDSAMYFCASSVAWAGGTKNIQYFGAGTRLSVL.

This clone came up many times. The read ends 3 residues early relative to the CDR3; the germline J gene fills the gap. The rearrangement links TRBV18 to TRBJ2-3; D uncertain. V lost 3 bases and J lost 0, with 13 bases in between. Germline values: CDR1 KGHSH, CDR2 LQKENI. This CDR3 is built from 16 residues. Partial CDR3 DNA: TGTGCCAGCTCACCGATACAAATCGGGAGCACAGATACG. Its protein is CASSPIQIGSTDT. The complete CDR3 sequence is CASSPIQIGSTDTQYF.

In its sample, this clone was seen a few times. The sequence runs out 3 residues before the end of the CDR3; the remainder is reconstructed from the germline J gene. The rearrangement uses TRBV11-2 and TRBJ2-5; 8 bases fit TRBD2. Germline CDR1 reads SGHAT; CDR2 reads FQNNGV. The CDR3 consists of 13 residues. V lost 4 bases to trimming and J lost 5 bases; unmatched junction nucleotides: 3. The CDR3 here is CASSSGGIETQYF. Incomplete CDR3 DNA: TGTGCCAGCAGCTCGGGGGGGATTGAGACC.

This clone has a count of ten or more. From the germline J gene comes the end of the CDR3, since the read stops 3 residues before it. The V and J genes are TRBV7-2 and TRBJ1-5; 7 bases agree with TRBD1. CDR1 and CDR2 (germline): SGHTA, FQGNSA. V shed 0 bases and J 7 bases; nucleotides not matched to a gene: 6. This CDR3 has 15 amino acids. The covered CDR3 bases are TGTGCCAGCAGCTTAGCAGGGGGCGCGCGACAGCCC. It translates to CASSLAGGARQP. The full CDR3 protein is CASSLAGGARQPQHF.

This clone was seen more than once but under ten times. The sequence runs out 3 residues before the end of the CDR3; the remainder is reconstructed from the germline J gene. This chain joins TRBV2 and TRBJ1-2; D is undetermined. This CDR3 is built from 15 residues. V lost 8 bases to trimming and J lost 2 bases, with 18 bases between them. The germline gives CDR1 SNHLY, CDR2 FYNNEI. The DNA read from the CDR3 is TGTGCCAGCGGGCTTCCGTTTGTTTTCAACTATGGC. This encodes CASGLPFVFNYG. The entire CDR3 reads CASGLPFVFNYGYTF.

This clone was counted between two and nine times. The read ends 3 residues early relative to the CDR3; the germline J gene fills the gap. V usage is TRBV11-2 and J usage is TRBJ2-3; 8 bases align to TRBD1. Germline CDR1 reads SGHAT; CDR2 reads FQNNGV. This CDR3 is built from 15 residues. Trimming at V came to 4 bases and at J to 4 bases, leaving 7 bases not matched to a gene. The covered CDR3 bases are TGTGCCAGCAGCTATACAGGGGGGCAGCCAGATACG. Protein sequence: CASSYTGGQPDT. The entire CDR3 protein reads CASSYTGGQPDTQYF.

This clone was detected a few times. Sequencing ends 3 residues short of the CDR3 end; the germline J gene provides the rest. The rearrangement uses TRBV11-2 and TRBJ2-5; 8 bases are a match to TRBD1. CDR3 length equals 14 residues. CDR1 is SGHAT and CDR2 is FQNNGV in the germline V gene. The J segment lost 4 bases and the V segment lost 5 bases, leaving 6 bases of the junction unmatched. CDR3 loop: CASSLWTGRETQYF. Incomplete CDR3 DNA: TGTGCCAGCAGCCTCTGGACAGGGAGAGAGACC.

This clone is judged medium-sized. The read terminates 3 residues ahead of where the CDR3 ends, so the germline J gene completes it. V and J are TRBV29-1 and TRBJ1-1, with no clear D. The CDR3 has 13 residues. Germline assignment: CDR1 SQVTM and CDR2 ANQGSEA. The V and J ends lost 7 bases and 0 bases respectively, with 12 bases between them. CDR3 bases read: TGCAGCGCATATGGACTGCTGAACACTGAA. Amino acids: CSAYGLLNTE. In full, the CDR3 is CSAYGLLNTEAFF.

This clone has at least ten counts. The sequenced fragment ends 3 residues before the CDR3 boundary, so the rest is inferred from the germline J gene. This rearrangement joins TRBV4-1 to TRBJ1-5; no clear D gene. This CDR3 comprises 14 residues. The germline V gene encodes CDR1 MGHRA and CDR2 YSYEKL. V lost 3 bases, J lost 3 bases, and 9 bases lay in between. The CDR3 protein is CASSHTGPNQPQHF. The sequenced CDR3 bases are TGCGCCAGCAGCCATACGGGTCCCAATCAGCCC.

Partial CDR3 DNA: TGTGCCAGCTCACGGGACAGGGGACTATATAATTCACCC. It yields the protein CASSRDRGLYNSP. The entire CDR3 protein is CASSRDRGLYNSPLHF. V and J are TRBV18 and TRBJ1-6, with TRBD1 matching 10 bases. Read coverage stops 3 residues before the CDR3 terminus; the germline J gene supplies the remainder. This CDR3 has 16 amino acids. Germline V gene lookup returns CDR1 KGHSH and CDR2 LQKENI. The trim removed 4 bases at V and 4 bases at J, leaving 4 bases unmatched.

In its sample, this clone was seen many times. The observed sequence ends 3 residues before the CDR3 terminus, with the missing tail filled in from the germline J gene. The J gene is TRBJ2-2, the V gene TRBV7-9; TRBD2 matches 11 bases. Germline CDR1 reads SEHNR; CDR2 reads FQNEAQ (reference sequence). There are 13 residues in the CDR3. The sequenced CDR3 bases are TGTGCCAGCAGCTTAGAGACTAGCGGGACG. As protein: CASSLETSGT. The entire CDR3 protein is CASSLETSGTLFF. Supplemented by reference TRBV7-9 and TRBJ2-2, the full variable domain reads DTGVSQNPRHKITKRGQNVTFRCDPISEHNRLYWYRQTLGQGPEFLTYFQNEAQLEKSRLLSDRFSAERPKGSFSTLEIQRTEQGDSAMYLCASSLETSGTLFFGEGSRLTVL.

This clone was seen more than once but under ten times. The read finishes 3 residues shy of the CDR3 end, and the germline J gene is used to complete it. J is TRBJ2-7 and V is TRBV2, with D perhaps matching TRBD2 (6 bases). The germline V gene has CDR1 SNHLY and CDR2 FYNNEI. V was pared by 5 bases and J by 1 base, with 12 bases between. CDR3 length: 14 amino acids. The CDR3: CASSQSSESYEQYF. Partial CDR3 DNA: TGTGCCAGCAGTCAGTCTAGCGAATCCTACGAG.

This clone was observed at least ten times. The sequence runs out 3 residues before the end of the CDR3; the remainder is reconstructed from the germline J gene. The genes are TRBV20-1 and TRBJ2-5, with D tentatively TRBD2 (5 bases). The CDR3 totals 15 residues. V lost 6 bases and J lost 1, with 18 bases in between. The germline V gene encodes CDR1 DFQATT and CDR2 SNEGSKA (reference sequence). The CDR3 loop reads CSAVNFKRTQETQYF. CDR3 bases read: TGCAGTGCCGTGAATTTTAAGCGGACCCAAGAGACC.

This clone was seen many times. With the read ending 3 residues before the CDR3 end, the germline J gene is used to fill in that end. V is TRBV7-9 and J is TRBJ1-1, with TRBD1 as a possible D gene (5 bases). Deletions cut 4 bases from V and 5 bases from J, with 11 bases between. Germline V gives CDR1 SEHNR, CDR2 FQNEAQ (reference sequence). CDR3 length: 13 amino acids. CDR3 bases read: TGTGCCAGCAGCTCGGCAGGGAGGACTGAA. Encoded protein: CASSSAGRTE. The full CDR3 is CASSSAGRTEAFF.

This clone was seen more than once but under ten times. The CDR3 end falls 3 residues outside the read, so it is completed with the germline J gene. The chain joins TRBV6-2 or TRBV6-3 to TRBJ2-3; no clear D gene. There are 13 residues in the CDR3. V was pared by 0 bases and J by 2 bases, with 3 bases between. Germline V lookup: CDR1 MNHEY, CDR2 SVGEGT. This CDR3 reads CASSYSITDTQYF. The sequenced part of the CDR3 DNA is TGTGCCAGCAGTTACTCCATCACAGATACG.

This clone ranks as medium-sized. The sequence runs out 3 residues before the end of the CDR3; the remainder is reconstructed from the germline J gene. V and J are TRBV7-9 and TRBJ1-4, with D hard to call. The V gene lost 1 base and the J gene lost 6 bases, with 9 bases spanning the gap. The CDR3 runs to 14 residues. Germline V gives CDR1 SEHNR, CDR2 FQNEAQ (reference sequence). The CDR3 reads CASSLGSAYEKLFF. The sequenced part of the CDR3 DNA is TGTGCCAGCAGCTTAGGCAGTGCCTATGAAAAA.

About this clone: The read is 3 residues too short to cover the CDR3 end, so that end is filled in from the germline J gene. This sequence joins TRBV5-1 and TRBJ2-5; 9 nucleotides agree with TRBD1. The CDR3 consists of 14 residues. The germline gives CDR1 SGHRS, CDR2 YFSETQ. Germline trimming cut 1 base from V and 4 bases from J; bases unmatched to any gene: 2. The CDR3: CASSLNRGRETQYF. The CDR3 DNA, read in part, is TGCGCCAGCAGCTTGAACAGGGGGCGAGAGACC.

About this clone: The read terminates 3 residues before the CDR3 end, so the remaining end is supplied by the germline J gene. This chain uses TRBV7-9 with TRBJ2-7; 8 bases agree with TRBD1. CDR1 is SEHNR and CDR2 is FQNEAQ in the germline V gene (reference sequence). CDR3 size: 13 residues. Losses at the gene ends were 5 bases for V and 5 bases for J; bases not matched to a gene: 5. The CDR3 spells CASSPQGVHEQYF. The DNA read from the CDR3 is TGTGCCAGCAGCCCACAGGGGGTCCACGAG.

The sample holds a few counts of this clone. Sequencing ends 3 residues short of the CDR3 end; the germline J gene provides the rest. The V gene is TRBV2, the J gene TRBJ1-6, with 8 bases identical to TRBD1. The CDR3 has 14 residues. V shed 2 bases and J 10 bases; nucleotides not matched to a gene: 4. CDR1 is SNHLY and CDR2 is FYNNEI in the germline V gene. CDR3 bases read: TGTGCCAGCAGTGAATTGGGGGACAGGTCACCC. As protein: CASSELGDRSP. The full CDR3 reads CASSELGDRSPLHF.